This TCR beta chain was observed in a study of Graves' ophthalmopathy and Graves' hyperthyroidism. General study findings and limits: The blood repertoire also included most expanded thyroid clonotypes above 0.001 frequency.

Clinical symptoms and serum thyroxine were used for diagnosis; TRAb, thyroid ultrasound and orbital computed tomography were also relied on. This clonotype was recorded at least ten times. Its antigen remains unidentified. Scientists amplified the TCR beta CDR3 regions from RNA transcripts. The library came from an HTBI-primed first-round RT-PCR and a second-round multiplex PCR. TCRdb processed the multiplex PCR reads anew with MiXCR; each CDR3 protein has one entry. Of about 590,000 distinct CDR3 sequences in the sample, 39% were seen once. This CDR3 comprises 15 residues. V lost 4 bases to trimming and J lost 5 bases; unmatched junction nucleotides: 4. Germline assignment: CDR1 MGHRA and CDR2 YSYEKL.

Sample: peripheral blood or thyroid tissue (not recorded which). The chain joins TRBV4-1 to TRBJ2-2, with 10 nucleotides matching TRBD2. This receptor was identified in an adult man with Graves' hyperthyroidism. The CDR3 nucleotides read TGCGCCAGCAGCCCGCTGGGACTAGCGACCGGGGAGCTGTTTTTT. Its translation: CASSPLGLATGELFF.